The 15 T cell receptor beta chains below were found in one sample sequenced in a study of blood T cell repertoires in COVID-19 (dated by TCRdb to the early 2020s). The receptor library was made with the immunoSEQ multiplex PCR assay. Drawn from immuneACCESS, this table holds only the in-frame rearrangements with V and J called that TCRdb kept. Clones are partly lost; checked studies trace under half to an unresolved V gene and leave the rest unexplained. The sample table contains fewer than 200,000 clones; only one count was recorded for 80% to 90% of them. The ten largest clones capture under 9.5% of the sample. Sequencing was done on a sample of peripheral blood. The receptor set was obtained from a man aged 45-65 years with active or convalescent COVID-19.

The CDR3 coding sequence is TGTGCCAGCAGCCAATTAGGGGACACTGAAGCTTTCTTT. The encoded protein is CASSQLGDTEAFF. The chain has TRBV3-1 (or the pseudogene TRBV3-2) and TRBJ1-1; D is perhaps TRBD1 (5 bases). The CDR3 has 13 amino acids. Trimming took off 2 bases at V and 3 bases at J, with 7 bases between the two ends. Looked up from germline, CDR1 is LGHDT and CDR2 is YNNKEL (reference sequence).

The rearrangement joins TRBV29-1 to TRBJ2-1; 8 nucleotides align to TRBD1. The CDR3 sequence is 15 residues long. Germline CDR1 SQVTM, CDR2 ANQGSEA. The J segment lost 2 bases and the V segment lost 5 bases, leaving 8 bases of the junction unmatched. The CDR3 loop reads CSVHRDRMTYNEQFF. CDR3 DNA: TGCAGCGTTCACCGGGACAGGATGACCTACAATGAGCAGTTCTTC.

J is TRBJ1-2 and V is TRBV4-1; possible D gene TRBD1, 5 bases. The CDR3 totals 14 residues. Per the germline V gene, CDR1 is MGHRA and CDR2 is YSYEKL. V lost 0 bases and J lost 7, with 12 bases in between. For the CDR3, the DNA is TGCGCCAGCAGCCAAGATCGGGGGTTCGCTGGCTACACCTTC. It is translated as CASSQDRGFAGYTF.

The CDR3 reads CASSLEQGFGYTF. The CDR3 bases are TGCGCCAGCAGCTTGGAACAGGGGTTTGGCTACACCTTC. The V and J genes are TRBV5-1 and TRBJ1-2, with 7 bases identical to TRBD1. This CDR3 has 13 residues. Per germline, CDR1 SGHRS and CDR2 YFSETQ. V lost 0 bases and J lost 7; bases outside the gene matches: 3.

CDR3 DNA: TGTGCCAGCAGTACCGTGACAGGGGGCCATTCCGTTACCGATGAGCAGTTCTTC. It codes for CASSTVTGGHSVTDEQFF. This chain joins TRBV28 and TRBJ2-1, with 10 bases aligning to TRBD1. This CDR3 has 18 amino acids. V shed 5 bases, J shed 8 bases, and the junction held 18 bases outside the gene matches. In germline, CDR1 is MDHEN, CDR2 SYDVKM.

As DNA, the CDR3 is TGTGCCAGCAGCCAGCGCACACACCGCAATCAGCCCCAGCATTTT. This translates into CASSQRTHRNQPQHF. V and J are TRBV28 and TRBJ1-5; the D is unclear. Per the germline V gene, CDR1 is MDHEN and CDR2 is SYDVKM. Trimming cost V 6 bases and J 2 bases, with 14 bases left between them. This CDR3 comprises 15 residues.

This clone was seen just once. The chain combines TRBV29-1 with TRBJ1-2; D remains ambiguous. The V end lost 4 bases, the J end lost 14 bases, and 11 bases lay between the germline ends. There are 9 residues in the CDR3. CDR1 is SQVTM and CDR2 is ANQGSEA in the germline V gene. The CDR3 loop reads CSVGEEGTF. CDR3 nucleotides: TGCAGCGTTGGGGAGGAAGGGACCTTC.

The CDR3 here is CSVGGGINTEAFF. The CDR3 nucleotides read TGCAGCGTTGGGGGGGGGATTAACACTGAAGCTTTCTTT. The chain carries TRBV29-1 and TRBJ1-1; D is possibly TRBD1 (5 bases). V lost 4 bases to trimming and J lost 2 bases, with 11 bases between them. This CDR3 contains 13 residues. Germline assignment: CDR1 SQVTM and CDR2 ANQGSEA.

A single count supports this clone. This chain connects TRBV25-1 to TRBJ2-3; D perhaps matches TRBD2 (5 bases). The germline V gene has CDR1 MGHDK and CDR2 SYGVNS. The CDR3 has 14 amino acids. V gave up 6 bases and J gave up 1 base, with 11 bases separating them. As DNA, the CDR3 is TGTGCCAGCAGAGAGGGCGCTCGCACAGATACGCAGTATTTT. Protein: CASREGARTDTQYF.

The chain combines TRBV7-2 with TRBJ2-1; TRBD2 aligns across 9 bases. The germline CDR1 and CDR2 sequences are SGHTA and FQGNSA. J lost 7 bases, V lost 0 bases, and 4 bases had no gene match. CDR3 length equals 15 residues. CDR3 amino acids: CASSLAGTSLNEQFF. CDR3 nucleotides: TGTGCCAGCAGCTTAGCCGGGACTAGCCTAAATGAGCAGTTCTTC.

This chain connects TRBV28 to TRBJ2-4; weak D call: TRBD2 (6 bases). V gave up 5 bases and J gave up 3 bases, with 17 bases separating them. The CDR3 has 16 amino acids. CDR1 MDHEN and CDR2 SYDVKM come from the germline V gene. The CDR3 sequence is CASSQSDEGGKNIQYF. The CDR3 nucleotides are TGTGCCAGCAGTCAATCGGACGAGGGAGGCAAAAACATTCAGTACTTC.

V usage is TRBV7-2 and J usage is TRBJ2-7, with 7 bases aligning to TRBD1. CDR3 length: 13 amino acids. Germline loops: CDR1 SGHTA, CDR2 FQGNSA. V dropped 5 bases and J dropped 7; count of bases not matched to a gene: 8. CDR3 coding DNA: TGTGCCAGCAGCCGCACAGGGGCGGTAGAGCAGTACTTC. Amino acids: CASSRTGAVEQYF.

The rearrangement joins TRBV7-6 to TRBJ2-2; TRBD1 matches 8 bases. Germline CDR1 SGHVS, CDR2 FNYEAQ. The V and J ends lost 1 base and 2 bases, in that order; junction bases with no gene match: 3. CDR3 length: 16 amino acids. For the CDR3, the DNA is TGTGCCAGCAGCTTAGGGGACAGGAAAAACACCGGGGAGCTGTTTTTT. This sequence encodes CASSLGDRKNTGELFF.

This chain uses TRBV28 with TRBJ2-1, with 8 bases identical to TRBD1. V was pared by 5 bases and J by 16 bases, with 19 bases of the junction left unmatched. Germline V gene data show CDR1 as MDHEN and CDR2 as SYDVKM. There are 15 residues in the CDR3. CDR3 bases: TGTGCCAGCAGTCCCGCAGCCGGGACAGGCGCAATTCCCTTCTTC. It yields the protein CASSPAAGTGAIPFF.

This chain joins TRBV19 and TRBJ2-1, with TRBD2 identical over 9 bases. The trim removed 4 bases at V and 7 bases at J, leaving 5 bases unmatched. Germline assignment: CDR1 LNHDA and CDR2 SQIVND (reference sequence). The CDR3 runs 14 residues. The CDR3 DNA is TGTGCCAGTAGTAGGGCTAGCGGGGATAATGAGCAGTTCTTC. Translation gives CASSRASGDNEQFF.